The subject of this entry is one T cell receptor (beta chain). V was trimmed by 8 bases and J by 2 bases, leaving 16 bases between them. The CDR3 covers 14 residues. CDR1 and CDR2 (germline): MNHEY, SVGAGI. This entry belongs to a study of blood T cell repertoires in COVID-19. Study in general: Sample material is recorded as cDNA or gDNA derived from T cells, B-cell-depleted T cells, or PBMCs.

Participants' reported clinical history set cohort assignment. Per the original data handling: The authors estimated nucleated cell counts from reference gene primer amplification. Measured with immunoSEQ multiplex PCR; TCRdb has only the in-frame clones, and not every one. V, J and clone size are those of that table, while D and trimming were read from the DNA. This sample has roughly 200,000 clones, with roughly nine tenths found just once. The chain uses TRBV6-5 and TRBJ2-7; the D gene is possibly TRBD2 (6 bases). Sequencing was performed on PBMCs or T cells enriched from blood (not recorded which). This receptor was taken from a woman in her twenties or thirties with acute COVID-19. Here the CDR3 reads CASSGRGVTYEQYF. The CDR3 DNA sequence: TGTGCCAGCTCCGGTCGCGGGGTGACCTACGAGCAGTACTTC.